This T cell receptor beta chain stems from a study of blood T cells in healthy people across ages. The sample holds many counts of this clonotype. The CDR3 is made up of 14 amino acids. Between the trimmed V and J ends, which lost 10 bases and 1 base, there was a span of 16 bases. Alongside a J-beta primer mix, a sample-barcoded 5' primer served in a second PCR lasting roughly 7 to 12 cycles. TCRdb itself ran the 5' RACE reads through MiXCR, one entry per CDR3 protein. The sample carries 710,000 or so distinct CDR3 sequences, about 20% recorded once. Sequencing input: blood. The rearrangement uses TRBV12-3 or TRBV12-4 and TRBJ1-1; a weak D match, TRBD1 (5 bases). The clonotype comes from a man between 70 and 80 years old in good health. The CDR3 DNA follows: TGTGCCACCCAGGGCCTTACATGGAACACTGAAGCTTTCTTT. It translates to CATQGLTWNTEAFF.